A selection of T cell receptor beta chains follows, all from one sample in a study of beta chain features in type 1 diabetes. This table comes from immunoSEQ multiplex PCR, and its TCRdb copy is limited to in-frame clones, with some not included. This sample has about 640,000 clones, with under 15% found just once. The specimen sequenced was naive CD4+ T cells from blood. The receptors stem from a man in his thirties or forties with type 1 diabetes. CDR3s include the opening cysteine and the closing phenylalanine or tryptophan. The D gene is left open where the match is weak. Only part of the rows carry a size: once, few, many, or a class if the clone is expanded.

cdr3_aa	cdr3_nt	v_call	j_call	clone_size	d_call
CASSNKGDSYEQYF	TGTGCCAGCAGCAATAAGGGGGACTCCTACGAGCAGTACTTC	TRBV9	TRBJ2-7	NA	NA
CASSPGTGRNYGYTF	TGTGCCAGCAGCCCCGGTACAGGGCGGAACTATGGCTACACCTTC	TRBV9	TRBJ1-2	NA	NA
CATGPSYEQYF	TGTGCCACCGGCCCGTCCTACGAGCAGTACTTC	TRBV28	TRBJ2-7	few	NA
CASGLGLRRPQPQHF	TGTGCTAGTGGTTTGGGGCTAAGGAGGCCTCAGCCCCAGCATTTT	TRBV12-5	TRBJ1-5	NA	NA
CASSLDGPNSPLHF	TGTGCCAGCAGCTTGGATGGGCCCAATTCACCCCTCCACTTT	TRBV7-2	TRBJ1-6	once	NA
CASSQDAGMYQPQHF	TGCGCCAGCAGCCAAGATGCGGGGATGTATCAGCCCCAGCATTTT	TRBV4-3	TRBJ1-5	NA	NA
CASSRILQGSGNTIYF	TGCGCCAGCAGCCGTATTCTGCAAGGCTCTGGAAACACCATATATTTT	TRBV4-3	TRBJ1-3	few	NA
CASSQAGYEQYF	TGTGCCAGCAGCCAGGCGGGCTACGAGCAGTACTTC	TRBV14	TRBJ2-7	few	NA
CASSLVWRGTSTDTQYF	TGTGCCAGCAGCTTAGTTTGGAGGGGCACTAGCACAGATACGCAGTATTTT	TRBV7-2	TRBJ2-3	few	NA
CASSLPKRGRGDTEAFF	TGCGCCAGCAGCCTTCCTAAAAGGGGTCGGGGTGACACTGAAGCTTTCTTT	TRBV5-1	TRBJ1-1	NA	NA
CAFGPRNTEAFF	TGTGCCTTCGGACCCAGAAACACTGAAGCTTTCTTT	TRBV5-4	TRBJ1-1	NA	NA
CASTGEQYF	TGTGCCAGCACTGGGGAGCAGTACTTC	TRBV6-5	TRBJ2-7	few	NA
CASSYSAHSTGYEQYF	TGTGCCAGCAGTTACTCGGCCCATTCGACGGGCTACGAGCAGTACTTC	TRBV6-5	TRBJ2-7	NA	NA
CASSLAIVGYEQYF	TGTGCCAGCAGCTTAGCAATTGTGGGCTACGAGCAGTACTTC	TRBV7-6	TRBJ2-7	NA	NA
CSVEGRANYGYTF	TGCAGCGTTGAGGGCAGGGCAAACTATGGCTACACCTTC	TRBV29-1	TRBJ1-2	NA	NA
CASSLGRTEFTYEQYF	TGTGCCAGCAGCTTAGGAAGGACGGAGTTCACCTACGAGCAGTACTTC	TRBV7-9	TRBJ2-7	few	NA
CASSRVSGGPSYNEQFF	TGTGCCAGCAGCCGAGTCTCGGGGGGACCTTCCTACAATGAGCAGTTCTTC	TRBV4-2	TRBJ2-1	NA	TRBD2
CASSPGQAHNEQFF	TGTGCCAGCAGTCCGGGACAGGCACACAATGAGCAGTTCTTC	TRBV6-1	TRBJ2-1	NA	TRBD1
CARPTGGWTDTQYF	TGTGCCAGACCGACAGGGGGATGGACAGATACGCAGTATTTT	TRBV19	TRBJ2-3	NA	TRBD1
CASSQGGTGQETQYF	TGTGCCAGCAGCCAAGGGGGGACAGGACAAGAGACCCAGTACTTC	TRBV14	TRBJ2-5	NA	TRBD1
CASSAGRGQGEKLFF	TGTGCCAGTAGTGCCGGTCGGGGACAAGGTGAAAAACTGTTTTTT	TRBV19	TRBJ1-4	NA	NA
CASSLGQNYGYTF	TGTGCCAGCAGCTTGGGACAGAACTATGGCTACACCTTC	TRBV7-2	TRBJ1-2	few	TRBD1
CASSPITNTEAFF	TGTGCCAGCAGCCCTATTACTAACACTGAAGCTTTCTTT	TRBV14	TRBJ1-1	NA	NA
CASSLTVRDRDEKLFF	TGTGCCAGCAGCTTGACTGTGCGGGACAGGGATGAAAAACTGTTTTTT	TRBV7-2	TRBJ1-4	few	TRBD1
CASSQDDEEFGEKLFF	TGTGCCAGCAGCCAAGACGATGAGGAGTTTGGTGAAAAACTGTTTTTT	TRBV4-2	TRBJ1-4	NA	NA
CASSFSGGLTQYF	TGTGCCAGCAGTTTTAGCGGGGGGCTTACGCAGTATTTT	TRBV27	TRBJ2-3	few	TRBD2
CASSHRTLTSPYGYTF	TGCGCCAGCAGCCATCGGACATTAACCAGCCCCTATGGCTACACCTTC	TRBV4-3	TRBJ1-2	few	NA
CASSYGTGNTEAFF	TGTGCCAGCAGTTACGGGACGGGGAACACTGAAGCTTTCTTT	TRBV6-5	TRBJ1-1	few	NA
CASRGTGTTYGYTF	TGTGCCAGCAGGGGGACAGGGACCACCTATGGCTACACCTTC	TRBV28	TRBJ1-2	NA	TRBD1
CASSSMDRDRPILHF	TGTGCCAGCAGTTCGATGGACCGGGACAGGCCAATCCTCCACTTT	TRBV28	TRBJ1-6	few	TRBD1
CAWRTGGEETQYF	TGTGCCTGGAGGACAGGGGGGGAAGAGACCCAGTACTTC	TRBV30	TRBJ2-5	NA	TRBD1
CSVGGTGNTEAFF	TGCAGCGTGGGGGGGACAGGGAACACTGAAGCTTTCTTT	TRBV29-1	TRBJ1-1	few	TRBD1